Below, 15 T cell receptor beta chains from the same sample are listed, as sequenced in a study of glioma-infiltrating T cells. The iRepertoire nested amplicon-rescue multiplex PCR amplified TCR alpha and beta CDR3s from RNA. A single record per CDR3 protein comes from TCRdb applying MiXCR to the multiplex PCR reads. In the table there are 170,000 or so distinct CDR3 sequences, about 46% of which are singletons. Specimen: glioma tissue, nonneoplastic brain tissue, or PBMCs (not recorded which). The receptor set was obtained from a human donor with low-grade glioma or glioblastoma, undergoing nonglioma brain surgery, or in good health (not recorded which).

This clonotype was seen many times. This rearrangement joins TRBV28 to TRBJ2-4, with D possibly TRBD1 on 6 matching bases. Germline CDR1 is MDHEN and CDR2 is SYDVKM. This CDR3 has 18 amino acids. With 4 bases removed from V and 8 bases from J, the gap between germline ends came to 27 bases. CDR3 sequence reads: CASSSKSIRTAKEDIQYF. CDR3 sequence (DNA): TGTGCCAGCAGTTCCAAATCTATTAGGACAGCTAAAGAGGACATTCAGTACTTC.

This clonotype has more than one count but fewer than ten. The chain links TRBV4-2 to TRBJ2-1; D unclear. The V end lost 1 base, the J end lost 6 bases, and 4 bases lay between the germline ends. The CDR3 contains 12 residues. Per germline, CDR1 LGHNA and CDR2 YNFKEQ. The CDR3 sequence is CASSQGTNEQFF. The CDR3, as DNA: TGTGCCAGCAGCCAAGGAACCAATGAGCAGTTCTTC.

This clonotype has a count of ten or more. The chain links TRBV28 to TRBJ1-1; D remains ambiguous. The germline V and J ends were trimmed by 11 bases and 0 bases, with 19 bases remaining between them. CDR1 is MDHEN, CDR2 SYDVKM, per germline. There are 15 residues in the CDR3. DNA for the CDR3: TGTGCCGCCCTCGGGATAGGACGTATGAACACTGAAGCTTTCTTT. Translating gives CAALGIGRMNTEAFF.

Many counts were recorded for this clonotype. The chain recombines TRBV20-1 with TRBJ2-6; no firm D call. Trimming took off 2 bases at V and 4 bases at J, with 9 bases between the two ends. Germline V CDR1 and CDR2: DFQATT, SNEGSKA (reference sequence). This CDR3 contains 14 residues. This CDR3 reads CSARPSPGANVLTF. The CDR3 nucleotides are TGCAGTGCTAGACCATCCCCGGGGGCCAACGTCCTGACTTTC.

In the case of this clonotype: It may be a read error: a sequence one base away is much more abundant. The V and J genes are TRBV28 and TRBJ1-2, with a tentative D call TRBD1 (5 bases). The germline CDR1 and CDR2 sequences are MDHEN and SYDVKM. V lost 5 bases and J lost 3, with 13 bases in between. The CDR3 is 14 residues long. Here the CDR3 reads CASSLGQGYYGYTF. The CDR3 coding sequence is TGTGCCAGCAGTCTTGGCCAGGGATACTATGGCTACACCTTC.

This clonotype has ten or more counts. CDR3 DNA: TGTGCCAGCAGTTTATTTGCCGGGCGTAACACCGGGGAGCTGTTTTTT. Translated: CASSLFAGRNTGELFF. This chain connects TRBV27 to TRBJ2-2; D not certain. Germline values: CDR1 MNHEY, CDR2 SMNVEV (reference sequence). V was pared by 1 base and J by 2 bases, with 11 bases between. The CDR3 consists of 16 residues.

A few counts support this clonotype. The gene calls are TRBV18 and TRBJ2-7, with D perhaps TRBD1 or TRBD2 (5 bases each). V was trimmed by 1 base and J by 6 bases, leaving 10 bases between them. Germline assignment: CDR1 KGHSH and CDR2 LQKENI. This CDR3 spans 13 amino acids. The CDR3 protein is CASSPRDPREQYF. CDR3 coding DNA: TGTGCCAGCTCACCACGGGACCCCCGCGAGCAGTACTTC.

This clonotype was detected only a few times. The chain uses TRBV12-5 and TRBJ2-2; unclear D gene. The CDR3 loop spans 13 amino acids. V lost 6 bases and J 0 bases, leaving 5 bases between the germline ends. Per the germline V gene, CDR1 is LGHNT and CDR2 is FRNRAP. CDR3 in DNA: TGTGCTAGTGGGTATACGAACACCGGGGAGCTGTTTTTT. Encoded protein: CASGYTNTGELFF. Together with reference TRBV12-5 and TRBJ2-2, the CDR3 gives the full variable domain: DARVTQTPRHKVTEMGQEVTMRCQPILGHNTVFWYRQTMMQGLELLAYFRNRAPLDDSGMPKDRFSAEMPDATLATLKIQPSEPRDSAVYFCASGYTNTGELFFGEGSRLTVL.

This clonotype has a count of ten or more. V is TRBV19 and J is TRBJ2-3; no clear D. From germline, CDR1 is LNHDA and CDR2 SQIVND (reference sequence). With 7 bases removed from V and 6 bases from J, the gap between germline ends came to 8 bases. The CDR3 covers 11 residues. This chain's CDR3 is CASKFQDTQYF. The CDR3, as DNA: TGTGCCAGTAAATTTCAGGATACGCAGTATTTT.

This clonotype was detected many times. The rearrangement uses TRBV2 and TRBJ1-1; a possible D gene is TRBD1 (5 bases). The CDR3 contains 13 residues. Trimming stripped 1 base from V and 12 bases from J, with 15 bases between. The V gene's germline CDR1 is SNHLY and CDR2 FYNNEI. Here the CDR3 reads CASSEDQGYFSFF. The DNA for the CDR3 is TGTGCCAGCAGTGAAGACCAGGGATACTTCTCTTTCTTT.

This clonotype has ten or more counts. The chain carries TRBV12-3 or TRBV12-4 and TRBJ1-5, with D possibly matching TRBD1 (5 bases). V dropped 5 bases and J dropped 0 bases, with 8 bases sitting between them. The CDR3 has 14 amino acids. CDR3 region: CASSQGFSNQPQHF. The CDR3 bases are TGTGCCAGCAGTCAGGGATTTAGCAATCAGCCCCAGCATTTT.

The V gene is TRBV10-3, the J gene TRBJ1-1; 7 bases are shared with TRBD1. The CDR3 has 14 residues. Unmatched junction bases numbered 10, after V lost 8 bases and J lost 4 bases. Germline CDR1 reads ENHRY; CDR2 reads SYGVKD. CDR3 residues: CAISATGDPTEAFF. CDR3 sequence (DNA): TGTGCCATCTCCGCCACAGGGGACCCCACTGAAGCTTTCTTT.

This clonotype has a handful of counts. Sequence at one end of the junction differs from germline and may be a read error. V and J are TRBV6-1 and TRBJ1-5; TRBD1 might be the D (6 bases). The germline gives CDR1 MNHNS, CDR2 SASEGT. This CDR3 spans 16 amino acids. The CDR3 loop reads CAISGTPGTKSQPQHF. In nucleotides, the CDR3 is TGTGCCATCAGTGGAACTCCCGGGACAAAATCTCAGCCCCAGCATTTT.

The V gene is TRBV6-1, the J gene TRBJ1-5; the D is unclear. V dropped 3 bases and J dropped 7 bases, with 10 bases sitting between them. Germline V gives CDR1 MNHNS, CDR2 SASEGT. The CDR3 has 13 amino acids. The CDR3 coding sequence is TGTGCCAGCAGTGAGCAGGAAGAACAGCCCCAGCATTTT. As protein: CASSEQEEQPQHF.

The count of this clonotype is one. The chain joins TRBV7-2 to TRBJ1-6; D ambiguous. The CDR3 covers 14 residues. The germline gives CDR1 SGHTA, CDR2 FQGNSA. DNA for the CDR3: TGTGAAAGCAGCTTAGTTTGGGATAATTCACCCCTCCACTTT. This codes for CESSLVWDNSPLHF. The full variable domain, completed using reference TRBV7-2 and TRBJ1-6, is GAGVSQSPSNKVTEKGKDVELRCDPISGHTALYWYRQSLGQGLEFLIYFQGNSAPDKSGLPSDRFSAERTGGSVSTLTIQRTQQEDSAVYLCESSLVWDNSPLHFGNGTRLTVT.